These T cell receptor beta chains were read from a single sample in a study of molecular identifiers for immune sequencing clone quantification. MiXCR, run by TCRdb on the PCR reads, gives a single entry per CDR3 protein. The sample carries about 640,000 distinct CDR3 sequences, about 20% recorded once. Source material: naive CD8+ T cells from blood, with Jurkat cell RNA spiked in. The origin of the receptors is a human donor in good health. Some libraries in this study had Jurkat cell RNA spiked in. Both conserved end residues are part of each CDR3. D genes are given only for firm matches. Clone size, where shown, is once, few, many, or a class for clones that have expanded.

CDR3 protein | CDR3 DNA | clone size | J gene | D gene | V gene
CASSLEHLGLNEKLFF | TGTGCCAGCAGCTTAGAACACCTGGGGCTTAATGAAAAACTGTTTTTT | - | TRBJ1-4 | - | TRBV11-2
CSVEWLATYNEQFF | TGCAGCGTTGAATGGCTAGCGACCTACAATGAGCAGTTCTTC | many | TRBJ2-1 | - | TRBV29-1
CVSNRLADMGNEQFF | TGTGTCAGCAACCGACTAGCGGACATGGGCAATGAGCAGTTCTTC | - | TRBJ2-1 | TRBD2 | TRBV5-4
CASSPGRAGAYNEQFF | TGTGCCAGCAGCCCTGGGAGAGCGGGGGCCTACAATGAGCAGTTCTTC | few | TRBJ2-1 | TRBD2 | TRBV3-1
CASSQDLLSTDTQYF | TGTGCCAGCAGCCAAGATCTTCTCTCAACAGATACGCAGTATTTT | many | TRBJ2-3 | - | TRBV3-1
CASSLISDNSPLHF | TGTGCCAGCAGTTTAATATCGGATAATTCACCCCTCCACTTT | few | TRBJ1-6 | - | TRBV27
CASSRAGVGTEAFF | TGTGCCAGCAGCCGGGCAGGGGTAGGCACTGAAGCTTTCTTC | - | TRBJ1-1 | - | TRBV12-3/TRBV12-4
CASSYMETQYF | TGTGCCAGCAGTTACATGGAGACCCAGTACTTC | many | TRBJ2-5 | - | TRBV6-6
CASSEGLRTYSGRDTDTQYF | TGTGCCAGCAGTGAGGGTCTCAGAACCTATAGCGGGAGGGACACAGATACGCAGTATTTT | few | TRBJ2-3 | TRBD2 | TRBV6-1
CASSLGSLNTEAFF | TGTGCCAGCAGCTTGGGGAGCCTGAACACTGAAGCTTTCTTT | many | TRBJ1-1 | - | TRBV5-6
CASSQGGIQPQHF | TGTGCCAGCAGTCAAGGGGGAATACAGCCCCAGCATTTT | many | TRBJ1-5 | - | TRBV6-1